This T cell receptor beta chain came from a study of PD-1 blockade in classical Hodgkin lymphoma. Study-wide points: TCR diversity rose significantly by C4D1 in CD4+ but not CD8+ cells. Complete responders entered with baseline diversity on par with newly diagnosed patients, the results showed. Individuals initiating nivolumab under 1 year after ASCT were excluded.

Every patient had relapsed following autologous stem cell transplantation, and cohorts differed in brentuximab vedotin exposure. A remark on this clone: Antigen specificity is unknown.

CDR3 length equals 16 residues. V lost 2 bases and J lost 2; bases outside the gene matches: 4. The germline V gene encodes CDR1 GTSNPN and CDR2 SVGIG (reference sequence). Produced via immunoSEQ multiplex PCR; TCRdb's table is partial and in-frame only. The table has tens of thousands of clones, over 70% seen once. The source of this sequence is a human donor with classical Hodgkin lymphoma. The gene calls are TRBV30 and TRBJ2-3, with TRBD2 matching over 13 bases. The specimen was peripheral blood mononuclear cells (PBMCs), collected before the second cycle of nivolumab. CDR3 sequence: CAWSQGLAGPTDTQYF. The CDR3 coding sequence is TGTGCCTGGAGTCAGGGACTAGCGGGGCCCACAGATACGCAGTATTTT.